This TCR beta chain was sequenced for a study of T-cell reconstitution after alpha-beta-depleted transplantation in children. Findings and caveats of the study: It was reported that alpha-beta T cells came from several hundred expanded graft clones (about two months after transplant). From surviving recipient T cells and thymic progenitors came the high day-60 TCRbeta diversity observed in some patients. Fresh T-cell production supplied most of the T-cell counts and diversity seen one year after transplant.

This clonotype was seen only a few times. Its cognate antigen is unknown. The library targeted TCRbeta and was prepared with unique molecular identifiers. TCRdb reanalysed the PCR reads using MiXCR and keeps one entry per CDR3 protein. Of about 250,000 distinct CDR3 sequences listed, approximately 24% are singletons. CDR3 length equals 16 residues. Germline V CDR1 and CDR2: ENHRY, SYGVKD. Trimming left V 4 bases short and J 5 bases short, with 19 bases between. The TCR originated in a female patient aged 2 to 10 who had a stem cell transplant for congenital amegakaryocytic thrombocytopenia, so the T cells may come from the graft donor. The starting material was PBMCs, mostly from graft donor cells, obtained 360 days after TCRalphabeta/CD19-depleted stem cell transplant. The chain is built from TRBV10-3 and TRBJ2-3; D is possibly TRBD2 (9 bases). CDR3 DNA: TGTGCCATCAGTGGGGTGGCTAGCGGGACAGGAGATACGCAGTATTTT. Amino acids: CAISGVASGTGDTQYF.